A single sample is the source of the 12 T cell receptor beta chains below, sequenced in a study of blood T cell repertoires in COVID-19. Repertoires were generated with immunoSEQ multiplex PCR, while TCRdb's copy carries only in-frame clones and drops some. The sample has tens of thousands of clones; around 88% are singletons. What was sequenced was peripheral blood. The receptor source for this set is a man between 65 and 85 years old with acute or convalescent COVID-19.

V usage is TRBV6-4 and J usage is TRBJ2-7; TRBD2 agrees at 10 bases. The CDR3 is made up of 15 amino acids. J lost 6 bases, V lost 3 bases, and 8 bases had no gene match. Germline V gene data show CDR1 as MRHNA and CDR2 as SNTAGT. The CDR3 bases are TGTGCCAGCAGTGAACTAGCGGGGTTGTACTCCGAGCAGTACTTC. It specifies CASSELAGLYSEQYF.

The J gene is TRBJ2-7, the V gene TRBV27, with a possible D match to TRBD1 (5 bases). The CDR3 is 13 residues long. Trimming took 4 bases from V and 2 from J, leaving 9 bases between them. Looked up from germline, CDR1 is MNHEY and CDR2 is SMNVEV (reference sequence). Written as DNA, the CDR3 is TGTGCCAGCAGTTACCAAGGGGCCTACGAGCAGTACTTC. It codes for CASSYQGAYEQYF.

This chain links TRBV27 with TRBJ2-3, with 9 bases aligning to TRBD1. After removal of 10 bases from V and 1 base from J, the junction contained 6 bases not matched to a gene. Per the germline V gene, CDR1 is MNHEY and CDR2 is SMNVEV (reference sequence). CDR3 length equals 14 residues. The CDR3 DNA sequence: TGTGCCACCGCCGACAGGGGGGGCACAGATACGCAGTATTTT. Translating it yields CATADRGGTDTQYF.

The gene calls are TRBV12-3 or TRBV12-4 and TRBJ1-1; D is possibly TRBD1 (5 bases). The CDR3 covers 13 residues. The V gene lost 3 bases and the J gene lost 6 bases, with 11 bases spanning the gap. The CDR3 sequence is CASSLAAGPEAFF. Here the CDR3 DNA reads TGTGCCAGCAGTTTGGCCGCGGGGCCTGAAGCTTTCTTT.

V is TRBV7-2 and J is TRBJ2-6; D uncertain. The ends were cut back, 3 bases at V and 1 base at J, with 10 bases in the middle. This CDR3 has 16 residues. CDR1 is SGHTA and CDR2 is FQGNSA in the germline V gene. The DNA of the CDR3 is TGTGCCAGCAGCTTGACATGGTTATCTGGGGCCAACGTCCTGACTTTC. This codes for CASSLTWLSGANVLTF.

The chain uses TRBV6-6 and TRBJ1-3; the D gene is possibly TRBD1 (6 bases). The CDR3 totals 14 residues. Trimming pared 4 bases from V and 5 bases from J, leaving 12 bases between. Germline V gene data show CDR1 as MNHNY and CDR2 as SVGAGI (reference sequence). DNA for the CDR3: TGTGCCAGCAGTTTCCGGGACACTCGAAACACCATATATTTT. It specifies CASSFRDTRNTIYF.

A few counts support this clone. CDR3 in DNA: TGTGCCACCAGCAGAGGGGGAGAGGGTGAAAAACTGTTTTTT. Protein: CATSRGGEGEKLFF. The V gene is TRBV15, the J gene TRBJ1-4; D is uncertain. There are 14 residues in the CDR3. V was shortened by 1 base and J by 7 bases, with 10 bases between the two germline ends. Germline V gene lookup returns CDR1 LNHNV and CDR2 YYDKDF (reference sequence).

In DNA form, the CDR3 reads TGTGCCAGTAGTCTCCGACAGGGGGAGGAAAAACTGTTTTTT. It yields the protein CASSLRQGEEKLFF. The rearrangement uses TRBV19 and TRBJ1-4, with 9 nucleotides matching TRBD1. The V and J ends lost 5 bases and 8 bases, in that order; junction bases with no gene match: 6. The CDR3 contains 14 residues. Germline CDR1 and CDR2: LNHDA and SQIVND (reference sequence).

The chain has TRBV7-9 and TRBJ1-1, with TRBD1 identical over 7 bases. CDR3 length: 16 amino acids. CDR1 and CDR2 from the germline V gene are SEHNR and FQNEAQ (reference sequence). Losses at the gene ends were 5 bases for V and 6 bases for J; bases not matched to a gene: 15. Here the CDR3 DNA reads TGTGCCAGCAGCCCCCCGGGACAGCGGCTGGGAGCTGAAGCTTTCTTT. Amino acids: CASSPPGQRLGAEAFF.

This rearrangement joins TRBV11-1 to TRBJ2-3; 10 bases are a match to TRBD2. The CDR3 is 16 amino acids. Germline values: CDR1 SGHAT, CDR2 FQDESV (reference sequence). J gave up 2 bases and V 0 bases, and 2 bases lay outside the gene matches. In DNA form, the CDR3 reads TGTGCCAGCAGCTTAGCCAGCGGGAGGGCCACAGATACGCAGTATTTT. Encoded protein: CASSLASGRATDTQYF.

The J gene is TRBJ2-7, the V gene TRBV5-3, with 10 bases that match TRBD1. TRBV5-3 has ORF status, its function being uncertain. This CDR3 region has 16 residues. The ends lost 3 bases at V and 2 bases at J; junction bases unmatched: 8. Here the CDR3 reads CARSWGQGKDPYEQYF. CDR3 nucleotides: TGTGCCAGAAGCTGGGGACAGGGGAAAGACCCCTACGAGCAGTACTTC.

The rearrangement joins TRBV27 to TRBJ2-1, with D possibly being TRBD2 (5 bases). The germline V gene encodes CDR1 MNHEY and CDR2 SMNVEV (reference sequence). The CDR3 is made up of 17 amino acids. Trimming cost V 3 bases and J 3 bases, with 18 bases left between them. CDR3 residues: CASSFRRTPTNYNEQFF. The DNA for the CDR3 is TGTGCCAGCAGTTTCCGACGGACTCCCACGAACTACAATGAGCAGTTCTTC.